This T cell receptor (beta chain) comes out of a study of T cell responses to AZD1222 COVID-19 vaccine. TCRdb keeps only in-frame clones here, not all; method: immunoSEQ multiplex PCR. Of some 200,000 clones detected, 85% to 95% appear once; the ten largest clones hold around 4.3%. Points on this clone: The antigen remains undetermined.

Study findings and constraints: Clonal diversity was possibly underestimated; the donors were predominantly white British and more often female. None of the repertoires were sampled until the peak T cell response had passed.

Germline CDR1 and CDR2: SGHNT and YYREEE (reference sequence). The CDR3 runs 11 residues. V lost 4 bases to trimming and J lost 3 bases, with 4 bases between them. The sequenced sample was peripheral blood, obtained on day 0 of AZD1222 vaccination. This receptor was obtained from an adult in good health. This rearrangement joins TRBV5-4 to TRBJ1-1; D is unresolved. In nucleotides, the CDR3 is TGTGCCAGCAGCCTCGACACTGAAGCTTTCTTT. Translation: CASSLDTEAFF.